This TCR beta chain was sequenced in a study of blood T cell repertoires in COVID-19. The table lists this clone with a few counts. Seattle researchers signed up patients amid active infection and tracked them longitudinally. The table came from immunoSEQ multiplex PCR; TCRdb's copy has only in-frame clones and leaves some out. The table shows roughly 150,000 clones, with around 74% occurring only once. This receptor was taken from an older woman with COVID-19, enrolled during active disease. Sequenced material: peripheral blood.

CDR3 protein: CAISESVDTGELFF. Here the CDR3 DNA reads TGTGCCATCAGTGAGTCGGTAGACACCGGGGAGCTGTTTTTT. The chain links TRBV10-3 to TRBJ2-2; D is unclear. This CDR3 comprises 14 residues. Germline values: CDR1 ENHRY, CDR2 SYGVKD. V lost 0 bases to trimming and J lost 3 bases, with 5 bases between them.